This T cell receptor beta chain was sequenced during a study of cytomegalovirus exposure and HLA in healthy donors. PCR primers comprised 60 Vbeta and 13 Jbeta primers. Here immunoSEQ multiplex PCR was the method, and the copy in TCRdb shows in-frame clones only, minus some. The sample consists of some 180,000 clones, about 84% of them appearing once. A word on this clone: Its specificity is unknown.

The germline CDR1 and CDR2 sequences are MNHNS and SASEGT. V was shortened by 1 base and J by 0 bases, with 7 bases between the two germline ends. This CDR3 spans 14 amino acids. Study-wide points: Researchers catalogued some 160 TCR beta chains as cytomegalovirus-associated. An ancestry cluster, one associated with Asian ancestry, reportedly showed fewer N-insertions than the roughly 670-donor mean in a later analysis.

The chain combines TRBV6-1 with TRBJ2-7; D is unclear. The specimen was PBMCs. This receptor was obtained from a woman in her thirties in good health and CMV-seropositive. In DNA form, the CDR3 reads TGTGCCAGCAGTGAAGACAGTCTCTCCTACGAGCAGTACTTC. This encodes CASSEDSLSYEQYF.